This T cell receptor beta chain was sequenced in a study of T cells in Graves' hyperthyroidism and ophthalmopathy (dated by TCRdb to the late 2010s). Looking at the study overall: Peripheral blood was collected at initial diagnosis, before any treatment. TCR V-J signatures able to tell the groups apart were searched for in a discovery cohort of approximately 95 patients, of whom about 40 had Graves' ophthalmopathy and about 60 had stable Graves' hyperthyroidism. Prospective prediction of ophthalmopathy was tested in an independent validation cohort of 18 to 20 hyperthyroidism patients and 17 patients who later progressed to ophthalmopathy. For training and testing, the 110 or so patients in the discovery cohort were randomly divided in a 7:3 ratio. Thyroid tissue and blood T-cell repertoires from several Graves' hyperthyroidism patients were also compared in the study. Once sampling was done, hyperthyroidism patients were given methimazole at a starting dose of 30 mg daily, whereas ophthalmopathy patients were given high-dose intravenous methylprednisolone. The paper describes TCR Vbeta CDR3 sequencing of 135 peripheral blood samples, made up of 43 ophthalmopathy patients, roughly 72 hyperthyroidism patients and 17 progressor patients.

There are many counts of this clonotype. Its antigen target is currently unknown. Nothing much larger sits one base from this clone, and base qualities are not available. A patient counted as having stable Graves' hyperthyroidism if no progression to ophthalmopathy occurred over 18 months of follow-up. Hyperthyroidism patients were newly diagnosed, had a disease duration of under 2 months, and were aged 18 to 65 years. Exclusion was applied to patients with uncontrolled infections, other autoimmune diseases, pregnancy or lactation. Diagnoses were established on the basis of clinical symptoms, serum thyroxine and TRAb, thyroid ultrasound, and orbital computed tomography. PBMCs were isolated from about 9.2 ml of fresh peripheral blood by Ficoll-Paque density gradient centrifugation. Total RNA was extracted using Trizol reagent, and RNA quality was assessed on an Agilent 2100 Bioanalyzer. Amplification of TCR beta CDR3 regions was carried out from RNA transcripts. The first round of RT-PCR for the TCR CDR3 was performed with the HTBI primer set and the Qiagen OneStep RT-PCR kit. The libraries were constructed in a second round of multiplex PCR and then size-selected and purified. The libraries were sequenced on an Illumina HiSeq2000 using paired-end 100 bp reads. In the authors' own workflow: Raw data were processed with SOAPnuke, discarding reads with adapters, uncalled bases, mean Phred below 15, or no exact constant-primer or identifier match. COPE v1.2.5 was used to merge high-quality paired reads, and clonotypes were defined as unique nucleotide sequences. MiTCR v1.1 was used to align the clonotypes against IMGT TRBV, TRBD and TRBJ reference segments. Only V-J combinations with frequency above 0.0001, covering 99% to 99.2% of repertoires, were analysed. The TCS score was defined as F50 (clonal expansion) divided by E x V (chaos), with BLOSUM62-based TCRdist calculated between CDR3 peptides within each V-J. Welch's t-statistics and random forest reduced roughly 500 V-J features to roughly 13, which were used in a naive Bayes classifier (R e1071). TCRdb reprocessing: public reads trimmed at Q25 with fastp, clones called with MiXCR, in-frame beta chains kept. Rows matching on CDR3 protein sequence are summarized as one entry with the most common DNA and genes. These V and J calls derive from TCRdb rather than the authors' analysis. Across this sample there are around 190,000 distinct CDR3 sequences, with about a sixth seen only once. Around 48% of the sample is in the top ten clones.

The paper's findings and limits, for the study overall: Most expanded thyroid clonotypes (frequency above 0.001) were also detected in blood, suggesting blood repertoires may reflect thyroid immune responses. No statistical method was used to fix the sample size in advance, and group allocation was not hidden from the investigators. In cross-validation, a model built on a 13 V-J signature told ophthalmopathy apart from stable hyperthyroidism with approximately 91% sensitivity and roughly 81% specificity, and in testing the same model reached 80%/75%. In validation, the model predicted progression to ophthalmopathy with roughly 70% sensitivity and about 73% specificity, a median of 6.5 months before onset.

The specimen was blood. This TCR was recovered from a woman aged 45-59 years with Graves' hyperthyroidism.

The DNA sequence is as follows: TGCAGTGCTAGAGCCCCGACTGTGAACACTGAAGCTTTCTTT. Its coded protein is CSARAPTVNTEAFF. This chain joins TRBV20-1 to TRBJ1-1; too little of a D gene remains to name it. Sequences DFQATT (CDR1) and SNEGSKA (CDR2) are obtained from the germline V gene (reference sequence). The V and J ends are trimmed by 1 base and 0 bases, leaving 9 bases between them. The CDR3 has 14 amino acids, counting the end cysteine and phenylalanine. Here the CDR3 DNA is all that survives: 42 bases in frame from base 1.